This TCR beta chain was found in a study of T cells in narcolepsy. Study background: Patients with NT1 or NT2 and healthy control donors were enrolled. Study conclusions and caveats: Healthy controls reportedly lacked the autoreactive clonotypes serially found in patients' blood. Autoreactive clone sequences were missing from some blood memory CD4+ repertoires. Comparing one patient's CSF and blood CD4+ clonotypes highlighted HCRT- and TRIB2-specific autoreactive clonotypes.

As for this clone: The antigen remains unidentified.

The CDR3 has 14 amino acids. V lost 7 bases, J lost 8 bases, and 12 bases stayed unmatched. CDR1 is SGHAT and CDR2 is FQNNGV in the germline V gene. Here immunoSEQ multiplex PCR was the method, and the copy in TCRdb shows in-frame clones only, minus some. The sample has about 24,000 clones; approximately 85% are singletons. The genes are TRBV11-2 and TRBJ2-7; 9 bases are a match to TRBD1. The receptor was derived from a human donor with narcolepsy. Sequencing was performed on CD45RA- memory CD4+ T cells from PBMCs. The CDR3 sequence is CASNPRDRESQQYF. Written as DNA, the CDR3 is TGTGCCAGCAACCCCCGGGACAGGGAGAGTCAGCAGTACTTC.